A single sample is the source of the 19 T cell receptor beta chains below, sequenced in a study of regulatory T cells in long-lasting Graves disease. Time point given: newly diagnosed GD, antithyroid drugs for less than 3 months. RNA isolated from PBMCs was used to make the TCR library. Library construction for TCR beta used iRepertoire HTBI primers and Arm-PCR of CDR3 regions. TCRdb redid the calling of the multiplex PCR reads with MiXCR, one entry per CDR3 protein. Of around 470,000 distinct CDR3 sequences in the sample, about 15% are singletons; the top ten hold under 20%. This same sample was also part of a study on T cells in Graves' hyperthyroidism and ophthalmopathy.

The specimen was peripheral blood mononuclear cells (PBMCs), collected at new diagnosis, from a patient treated with antithyroid drugs. The origin of the receptors is a woman aged 45 to 65 with Graves disease.

This clonotype was recorded a few times. The chain recombines TRBV30 with TRBJ2-1; 12 bases match TRBD2. Per the germline V gene, CDR1 is GTSNPN and CDR2 is SVGIG (reference sequence). This CDR3 region has 17 residues. Losses at the gene ends were 1 base for V and 2 bases for J; bases not matched to a gene: 6. DNA of the CDR3: TGTGCCTGGAGTGCCCCAGCTAGCGGGAGGGCCTACAATGAGCAGTTCTTC. Its translation: CAWSAPASGRAYNEQFF.

This clonotype came up many times. This sequence joins TRBV20-1 and TRBJ2-7; the D gene is possibly TRBD1 (5 bases). Between the trimmed V and J ends, which lost 3 bases and 0 bases, there was a span of 9 bases. The CDR3 totals 13 residues. Per germline, CDR1 DFQATT and CDR2 SNEGSKA (reference sequence). CDR3 loop: CSASDSYSYEQYF. CDR3 sequence (DNA): TGCAGTGCTAGCGACAGTTACTCCTACGAGCAGTACTTC.

In this sample, this clonotype turned up a few times. The chain uses TRBV7-9 and TRBJ1-2; D might be TRBD1 (5 bases). The CDR3 extends over 13 amino acids. With 7 bases removed from V and 5 bases from J, the gap between germline ends came to 14 bases. Germline V gene data show CDR1 as SEHNR and CDR2 as FQNEAQ (reference sequence). CDR3 DNA: TGTGCCAGCACGCTGGGACTGACTTATGGCTACACCTTC. Encoded protein: CASTLGLTYGYTF. Full variable domain (missing parts from reference TRBV7-9 and TRBJ1-2): DTGVSQNPRHKITKRGQNVTFRCDPISEHNRLYWYRQTLGQGPEFLTYFQNEAQLEKSRLLSDRFSAERPKGSFSTLEIQRTEQGDSAMYLCASTLGLTYGYTFGSGTRLTVV.

J is TRBJ2-3 and V is TRBV5-1; weak D call: TRBD1 (5 bases). The germline V gene has CDR1 SGHRS and CDR2 YFSETQ. Trimming took off 0 bases at V and 2 bases at J, with 10 bases between the two ends. This CDR3 has 15 residues. CDR3 loop: CASSLEGVVTDTQYF. The CDR3 bases are TGCGCCAGCAGCTTGGAAGGGGTTGTCACAGATACGCAGTATTTT.

This clonotype was observed many times. The J gene is TRBJ1-5, the V gene TRBV12-3 or TRBV12-4; tentatively, D is TRBD1 (6 bases). The CDR3 is made up of 15 amino acids. Deletions cut 5 bases from V and 2 bases from J, with 13 bases between. This CDR3 reads CASSVQGTGNQPQHF. The DNA of the CDR3 is TGTGCCAGCAGTGTTCAGGGGACGGGCAATCAGCCCCAGCATTTT.

This clonotype appeared many times. The V gene is TRBV11-2, the J gene TRBJ2-7; possibly TRBD2 for D (6 bases). V dropped 3 bases and J dropped 9 bases, with 18 bases sitting between them. The CDR3 is 14 residues long. The germline V gene has CDR1 SGHAT and CDR2 FQNNGV. The CDR3 sequence: CASSFAAGLEAQYF. The CDR3 DNA reads as TGTGCCAGCAGCTTCGCGGCGGGGCTCGAGGCGCAGTACTTC.

This clonotype was counted a few times. The V and J genes are TRBV2 and TRBJ1-5; D might be TRBD1 (5 bases). Germline V gene data show CDR1 as SNHLY and CDR2 as FYNNEI. This CDR3 has 16 residues. Trimming took 2 bases from V and 3 from J, leaving 14 bases between them. The CDR3 sequence: CASSEFGGNHNQPQHF. The CDR3 DNA reads as TGTGCCAGCAGTGAATTCGGGGGTAACCACAATCAGCCCCAGCATTTT.

J is TRBJ2-3 and V is TRBV4-1; 11 bases map to TRBD2. After removal of 0 bases from V and 8 bases from J, the junction contained 10 bases not matched to a gene. The CDR3 length is 17 residues. Germline V lookup: CDR1 MGHRA, CDR2 YSYEKL. The CDR3 DNA is TGCGCCAGCAGCCAAGATGTTTCCGCTAGCGGGAGGACTACGCAGTATTTT. Amino acids: CASSQDVSASGRTTQYF.

This clonotype was detected many times. The chain is built from TRBV2 and TRBJ2-5, with D hard to call. V lost 8 bases and J lost 3, with 7 bases in between. Germline CDR1 SNHLY, CDR2 FYNNEI. CDR3 length: 11 residues. Here the CDR3 reads CASGKEETQYF. The CDR3 DNA is TGTGCCAGCGGGAAGGAAGAGACCCAGTACTTC. The complete variable domain, with remaining parts taken from reference TRBV2 and TRBJ2-5, reads EPEVTQTPSHQVTQMGQEVILRCVPISNHLYFYWYRQILGQKVEFLVSFYNNEISEKSEIFDDQFSVERPDGSNFTLKIRSTKLEDSAMYFCASGKEETQYFGPGTRLLVL.

This rearrangement joins TRBV11-2 to TRBJ2-1; 12 bases are shared with TRBD2. V trimming: 5 bases; J trimming: 7 bases; junction bases outside the gene matches: 15. The CDR3 totals 18 residues. The germline V gene has CDR1 SGHAT and CDR2 FQNNGV. CDR3 DNA sequence: TGTGCCAGCAGCATCTGGACTAGCGGGATTCGATTGCGGAATGAGCAGTTCTTC. It specifies CASSIWTSGIRLRNEQFF.

The V and J genes are TRBV7-8 and TRBJ1-6; 8 nucleotides match TRBD1. Germline CDR1 and CDR2: SGHVS and FQNEAQ. The ends lost 5 bases at V and 9 bases at J; junction bases unmatched: 6. The CDR3 spans 14 residues. The CDR3, as DNA: TGTGCCAGCAGCGAAGACAGGGGCTTTTCACCCCTCCACTTT. Amino acids: CASSEDRGFSPLHF.

This clonotype has a count of ten or more. This chain uses TRBV28 with TRBJ2-5; 8 bases are a match to TRBD1. Germline values: CDR1 MDHEN, CDR2 SYDVKM. The junction had 8 bases not matched to a gene; V was cut back by 3 bases and J by 2 bases. CDR3 length: 16 residues. The CDR3, as DNA: TGTGCCAGCAGTTTTGGGCTGGACAGGGTACAAGAGACCCAGTACTTC. Its translation is CASSFGLDRVQETQYF.

In nucleotides, the CDR3 is TGTGCCAGTGGGTGGGGATGGGAAGAGACCCAGTACTTC. Translating it yields CASGWGWEETQYF. This chain links TRBV2 with TRBJ2-5; D is undetermined. The V gene lost 9 bases and the J gene lost 3 bases, with 14 bases spanning the gap. The CDR3 is 13 amino acids. CDR1 is SNHLY, CDR2 FYNNEI, per germline.

This clonotype was detected many times. This chain connects TRBV6-9 to TRBJ2-7; the match to TRBD1 covers 11 bases. The V gene end was trimmed by 4 bases and the J gene end by 1 base; junction bases not matched to a gene: 6. This CDR3 spans 16 amino acids. The germline CDR1 and CDR2 sequences are MNHGY and SVAAGI. The CDR3 DNA is TGTGCCAGCAGTTCCCGCGGACAGGGGGCATCCTACGAGCAGTACTTC. Translation gives CASSSRGQGASYEQYF.

The chain links TRBV12-3 or TRBV12-4 to TRBJ2-4; D is unresolved. CDR3 length: 14 amino acids. V shed 6 bases and J shed 0 bases, with 9 bases lying between them. The CDR3 is CASRETGAKNIQYF. For the CDR3, the DNA is TGTGCCAGCAGGGAGACGGGAGCCAAAAACATTCAGTACTTC.

The table lists this clonotype with many counts. The genes are TRBV11-2 and TRBJ2-1; TRBD2 aligns across 11 bases. There are 16 residues in the CDR3. With V trimmed by 1 base and J by 7 bases, 6 bases remained unmatched. Per the germline V gene, CDR1 is SGHAT and CDR2 is FQNNGV. CDR3 sequence (DNA): TGTGCCAGCAGCTTAGGTACTAGCGGGAGCGGAAATGAGCAGTTCTTC. This translates into CASSLGTSGSGNEQFF.

This chain links TRBV10-2 with TRBJ2-1, with 10 bases lining up with TRBD2. J was trimmed by 7 bases and V by 6 bases; bases with no gene match: 6. The CDR3 is 14 residues long. From germline, CDR1 is WSHSY and CDR2 SAAADI. DNA for the CDR3: TGCGCCAGCAGGGAGGCTAGCGGGAGAAATGAGCAGTTCTTC. It translates to CASREASGRNEQFF.

This CDR3 reads CASSPAVLAGIYNEQFF. The CDR3 DNA reads TGTGCCAGCAGCCCCGCCGTCCTAGCGGGAATCTACAATGAGCAGTTCTTC. V usage is TRBV7-2 and J usage is TRBJ2-1; 9 nucleotides align to TRBD2. The ends lost 5 bases at V and 3 bases at J; junction bases unmatched: 11. The germline gives CDR1 SGHTA, CDR2 FQGNSA. The CDR3 spans 17 residues.

V and J are TRBV20-1 and TRBJ2-1; the match to TRBD2 covers 11 bases. In germline, CDR1 is DFQATT, CDR2 SNEGSKA (reference sequence). V lost 5 bases and J lost 7; bases outside the gene matches: 16. CDR3 length: 17 residues. The chain's CDR3 is CSAFSLAGGRSTNEQFF. DNA for the CDR3: TGCAGTGCTTTCAGCTTAGCGGGAGGGCGGAGTACAAATGAGCAGTTCTTC.